These 3 T cell receptor beta chains were sequenced from one sample in a study of synovial regulatory T cells in juvenile arthritis. Here immunoSEQ multiplex PCR was the method, and the copy in TCRdb shows in-frame clones only, minus some. The sample features about 9,600 clones, with roughly 1.9% in its top ten. Sequenced input: Treg cells from blood. The subset: remaining (HLA-DR-negative) circulating blood Treg cells. The receptors derive from a donor younger than 30 with juvenile idiopathic arthritis.

V and J are TRBV6-1 and TRBJ2-1; the TCRdb D gene call, TRBD1, has no DNA to confirm it. Germline V gene sequence: CDR1 MNHNS, CDR2 SASEGT. There are 12 residues in the CDR3. No DNA is listed. The CDR3 protein is CASRKGQSEQFF.

The J gene is TRBJ1-1, the V gene TRBV19; TCRdb reports TRBD1, a call that lacks DNA to check it against. CDR3 length: 14 amino acids. No DNA has been recorded. Germline V gene data show CDR1 as LNHDA and CDR2 as SQIVND (reference sequence). CDR3 region: CASSIRDRGGEAFF.

This clone shows up as medium-sized by frequency. V is TRBV7-9 and J is TRBJ1-2. The CDR3 is made up of 11 amino acids. The coding DNA is unavailable. CDR1 is SEHNR, CDR2 FQNEAQ, per germline (reference sequence). CDR3 sequence reads: CASSLIDGYTF. The full variable domain, completed using reference TRBV7-9 and TRBJ1-2, is DTGVSQNPRHKITKRGQNVTFRCDPISEHNRLYWYRQTLGQGPEFLTYFQNEAQLEKSRLLSDRFSAERPKGSFSTLEIQRTEQGDSAMYLCASSLIDGYTFGSGTRLTVV.